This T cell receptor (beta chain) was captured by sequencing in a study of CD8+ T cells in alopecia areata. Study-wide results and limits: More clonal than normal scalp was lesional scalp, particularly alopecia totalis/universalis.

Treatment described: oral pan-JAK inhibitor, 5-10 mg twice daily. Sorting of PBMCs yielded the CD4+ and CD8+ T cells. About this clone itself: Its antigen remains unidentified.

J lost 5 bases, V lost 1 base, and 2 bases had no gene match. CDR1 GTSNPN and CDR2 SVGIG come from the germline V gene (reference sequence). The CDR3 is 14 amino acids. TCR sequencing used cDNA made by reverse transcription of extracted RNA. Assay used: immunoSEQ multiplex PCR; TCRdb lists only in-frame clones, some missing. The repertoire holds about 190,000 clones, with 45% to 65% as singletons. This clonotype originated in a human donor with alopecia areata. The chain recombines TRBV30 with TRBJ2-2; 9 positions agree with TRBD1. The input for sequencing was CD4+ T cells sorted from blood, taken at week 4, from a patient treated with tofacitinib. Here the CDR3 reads CAWSADRGTGELFF. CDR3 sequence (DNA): TGTGCCTGGAGTGCGGACAGGGGTACCGGGGAGCTGTTTTTT.